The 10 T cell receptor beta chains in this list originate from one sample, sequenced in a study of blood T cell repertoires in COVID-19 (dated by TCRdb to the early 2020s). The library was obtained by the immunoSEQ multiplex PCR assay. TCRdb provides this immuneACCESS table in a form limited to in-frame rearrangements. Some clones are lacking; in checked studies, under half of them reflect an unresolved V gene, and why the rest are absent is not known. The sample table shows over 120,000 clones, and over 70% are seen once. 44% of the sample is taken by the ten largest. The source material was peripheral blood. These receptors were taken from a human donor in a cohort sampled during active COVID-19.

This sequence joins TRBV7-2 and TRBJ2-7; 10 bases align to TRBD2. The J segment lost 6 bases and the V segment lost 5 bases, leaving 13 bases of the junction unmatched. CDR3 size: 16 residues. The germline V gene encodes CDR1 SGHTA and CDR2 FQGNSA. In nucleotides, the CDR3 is TGTGCCAGCAGCCCAAGTCTAGCGGGAGAATCCCCCGAGCAGTACGTC. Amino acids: CASSPSLAGESPEQYV.

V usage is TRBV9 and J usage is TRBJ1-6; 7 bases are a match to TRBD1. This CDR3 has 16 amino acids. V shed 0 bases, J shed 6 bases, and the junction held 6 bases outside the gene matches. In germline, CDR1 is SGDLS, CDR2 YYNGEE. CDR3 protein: CASSVEMTGTNSPLHF. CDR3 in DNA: TGTGCCAGCAGCGTAGAAATGACAGGGACTAATTCACCCCTCCACTTT.

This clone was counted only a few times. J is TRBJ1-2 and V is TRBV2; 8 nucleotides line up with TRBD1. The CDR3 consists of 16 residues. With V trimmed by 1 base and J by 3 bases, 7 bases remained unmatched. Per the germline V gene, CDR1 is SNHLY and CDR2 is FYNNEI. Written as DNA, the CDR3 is TGTGCCAGCAGTGAAGGGACAGGGTGGGGTCACTATGGCTACACCTTC. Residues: CASSEGTGWGHYGYTF.

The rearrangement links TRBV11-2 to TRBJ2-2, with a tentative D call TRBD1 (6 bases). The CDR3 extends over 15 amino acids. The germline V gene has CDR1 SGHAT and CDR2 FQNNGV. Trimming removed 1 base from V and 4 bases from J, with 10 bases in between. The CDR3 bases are TGTGCCAGCAGCTTAGGTACAGGGATCACCGGGGAGCTGTTTTTT. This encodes CASSLGTGITGELFF.

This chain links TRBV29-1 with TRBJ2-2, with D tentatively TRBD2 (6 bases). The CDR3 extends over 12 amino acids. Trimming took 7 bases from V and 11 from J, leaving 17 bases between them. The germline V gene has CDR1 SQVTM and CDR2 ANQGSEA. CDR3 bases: TGCAGCGCGGGCGGAAGGGCGGGAGAGCTGTTTTTT. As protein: CSAGGRAGELFF.

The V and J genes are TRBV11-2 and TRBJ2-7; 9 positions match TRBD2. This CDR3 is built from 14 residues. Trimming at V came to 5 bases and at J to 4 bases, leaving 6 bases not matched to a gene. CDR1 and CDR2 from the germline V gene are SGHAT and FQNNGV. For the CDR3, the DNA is TGTGCCAGCAGCCTAGCGGGAAAACTTTACGAGCAGTACGTC. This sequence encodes CASSLAGKLYEQYV.

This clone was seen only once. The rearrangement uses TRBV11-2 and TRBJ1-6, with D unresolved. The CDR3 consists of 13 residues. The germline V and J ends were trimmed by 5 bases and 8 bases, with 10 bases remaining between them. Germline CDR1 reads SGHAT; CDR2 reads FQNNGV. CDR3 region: CASSASSDSPLHF. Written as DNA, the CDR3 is TGTGCCAGCAGCGCAAGTAGCGATTCACCCCTCCACTTT.

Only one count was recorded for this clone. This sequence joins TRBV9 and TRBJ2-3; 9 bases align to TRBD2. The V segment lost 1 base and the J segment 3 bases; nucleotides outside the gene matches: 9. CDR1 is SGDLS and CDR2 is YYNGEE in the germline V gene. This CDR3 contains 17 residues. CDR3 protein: CASSVSSGTMTTDTQYF. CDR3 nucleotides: TGTGCCAGCAGCGTATCTAGCGGGACTATGACTACAGATACGCAGTATTTT.

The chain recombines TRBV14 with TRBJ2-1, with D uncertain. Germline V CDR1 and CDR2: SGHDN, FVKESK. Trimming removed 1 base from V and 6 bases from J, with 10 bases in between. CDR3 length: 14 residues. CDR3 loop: CASSQVSYGNEQFF. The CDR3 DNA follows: TGTGCCAGCAGCCAAGTTTCCTACGGCAATGAGCAGTTCTTC.

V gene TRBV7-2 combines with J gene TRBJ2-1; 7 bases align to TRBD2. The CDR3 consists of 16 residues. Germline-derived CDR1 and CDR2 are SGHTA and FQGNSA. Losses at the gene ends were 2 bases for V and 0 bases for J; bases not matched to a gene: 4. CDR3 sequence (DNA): TGTGCCAGCAGCTTAACTAGCGCGAGCTCCTACAATGAGCAGTTCTTC. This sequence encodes CASSLTSASSYNEQFF.